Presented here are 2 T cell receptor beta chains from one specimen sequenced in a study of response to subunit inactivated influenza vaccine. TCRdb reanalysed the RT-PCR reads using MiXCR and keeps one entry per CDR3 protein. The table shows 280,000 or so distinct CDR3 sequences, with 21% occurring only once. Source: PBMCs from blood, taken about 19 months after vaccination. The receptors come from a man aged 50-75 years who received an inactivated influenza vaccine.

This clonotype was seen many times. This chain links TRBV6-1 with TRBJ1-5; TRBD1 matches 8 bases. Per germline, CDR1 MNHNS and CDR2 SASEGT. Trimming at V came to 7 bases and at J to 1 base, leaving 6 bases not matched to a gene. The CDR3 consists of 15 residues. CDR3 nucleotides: TGTGCCAGCACCGGACAGGGTCCCAGCAATCAGCCCCAGCATTTT. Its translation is CASTGQGPSNQPQHF.

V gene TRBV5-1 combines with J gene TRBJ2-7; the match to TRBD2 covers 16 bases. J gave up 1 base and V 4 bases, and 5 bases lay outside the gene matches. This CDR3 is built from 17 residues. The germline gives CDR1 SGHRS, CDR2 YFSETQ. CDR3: CASSGTSGRAFSYEQYF. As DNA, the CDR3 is TGCGCCAGCAGCGGGACTAGCGGGAGGGCCTTTTCCTACGAGCAGTACTTC.